The 20 T cell receptor beta chains presented below share a single source sample, sequenced in a study of shared clonotypes between healthy human individuals. TCRdb's table, derived via immunoSEQ multiplex PCR, lists solely in-frame clones and lacks some. The sample lists 740,000 or so clones, roughly 72% occurring once. Sequenced sample: memory CD4+ T cells sorted from blood. As to subset: CD45RA-negative fraction. All receptors derive from a woman aged 25 to 45 in good health.

The rearrangement uses TRBV14 and TRBJ1-3; D not certain. This CDR3 spans 16 amino acids. In germline, CDR1 is SGHDN, CDR2 FVKESK. V was pared by 0 bases and J by 0 bases, with 9 bases between. CDR3 coding DNA: TGTGCCAGCAGCCAAGACTTTCCCCGCTCTGGAAACACCATATATTTT. Its translation: CASSQDFPRSGNTIYF.

The rearrangement joins TRBV19 to TRBJ2-6; 7 bases match TRBD1. Unmatched junction bases numbered 10, after V lost 9 bases and J lost 2 bases. In germline, CDR1 is LNHDA, CDR2 SQIVND (reference sequence). The CDR3 runs 16 residues. This CDR3 reads CASGDRVQAGANVLTF. CDR3 in DNA: TGTGCCAGCGGAGACAGGGTACAAGCTGGGGCCAACGTCCTGACTTTC.

This clone was picked up one time. The chain employs TRBV28 and TRBJ2-7; D remains unclear. Trimming removed 4 bases at V and 5 bases at J, with 3 bases between. Germline V CDR1 and CDR2: MDHEN, SYDVKM. The CDR3 totals 10 residues. Here the CDR3 reads CASSYHEQYF. The CDR3 DNA is TGTGCCAGCAGTTACCACGAGCAGTACTTC.

The rearrangement uses TRBV7-9 and TRBJ1-1; 7 nucleotides line up with TRBD1. CDR3 length equals 14 residues. From germline, CDR1 is SEHNR and CDR2 FQNEAQ (reference sequence). J was trimmed by 4 bases and V by 6 bases; bases with no gene match: 8. The CDR3 sequence: CASSYNRGSTEAFF. In DNA, the CDR3 is TGTGCCAGCAGTTATAACAGGGGAAGCACTGAAGCTTTCTTT.

The J gene is TRBJ2-1, the V gene TRBV30, with TRBD2 identical over 9 bases. After removal of 5 bases from V and 7 bases from J, the junction contained 12 bases not matched to a gene. Germline loops: CDR1 GTSNPN, CDR2 SVGIG (reference sequence). The CDR3 covers 15 residues. Here the CDR3 reads CAWEGISGRRNEQFF. CDR3 DNA: TGTGCCTGGGAGGGAATAAGCGGGAGGAGGAATGAGCAGTTCTTC. Based on the CDR3 plus reference TRBV30 and TRBJ2-1, the full variable domain is SQTIHQWPATLVQPVGSPLSLECTVEGTSNPNLYWYRQAAGRGLQLLFYSVGIGQISSEVPQNLSASRPQDRQFILSSKKLLLSDSGFYLCAWEGISGRRNEQFFGPGTRLTVL.

The chain carries TRBV11-2 and TRBJ2-7; D is unclear. Trimming took off 1 base at V and 3 bases at J, with 4 bases between the two ends. The germline V gene encodes CDR1 SGHAT and CDR2 FQNNGV. CDR3 size: 12 residues. The CDR3 DNA is TGTGCCAGCAGCTTAGGGCACTACGAGCAGTACTTC. Its translation is CASSLGHYEQYF.

The chain joins TRBV2 to TRBJ2-5; a possible D gene is TRBD2 (7 bases). V dropped 6 bases and J dropped 5 bases, with 13 bases sitting between them. The CDR3 has 13 amino acids. The germline V gene encodes CDR1 SNHLY and CDR2 FYNNEI. The CDR3: CASRGGERETQYF. DNA for the CDR3: TGTGCCAGCAGAGGGGGGGAGCGCGAGACCCAGTACTTC.

This clone was detected a few times. This same CDR3 is encoded by further DNA sequences in the sample. The V gene is TRBV19, the J gene TRBJ1-1; D call uncertain. Trimming took 0 bases from V and 0 from J, leaving 2 bases between them. This CDR3 has 13 residues. Per germline, CDR1 LNHDA and CDR2 SQIVND (reference sequence). In DNA, the CDR3 is TGTGCCAGTAGTATAGATCTGAACACTGAAGCTTTCTTT. It is translated as CASSIDLNTEAFF.

The gene calls are TRBV27 and TRBJ2-2, with 9 bases fitting TRBD2. Germline V gives CDR1 MNHEY, CDR2 SMNVEV (reference sequence). This CDR3 is 20 amino acids long. V trimming: 5 bases; J trimming: 3 bases; junction bases outside the gene matches: 19. This CDR3 reads CASSPTTGLAGWGYTGELFF. The CDR3 DNA reads as TGTGCCAGCAGTCCCACCACCGGCCTAGCGGGATGGGGGTACACCGGGGAGCTGTTTTTT.

The chain employs TRBV15 and TRBJ1-6, with 10 nucleotides matching TRBD1. Germline assignment: CDR1 LNHNV and CDR2 YYDKDF (reference sequence). J was trimmed by 9 bases and V by 1 base; bases with no gene match: 6. This CDR3 is built from 16 residues. The DNA for the CDR3 is TGTGCCACCAGCAGAGCCCCGACAGGGGGCAGTTCACCCCTCCACTTT. It yields the protein CATSRAPTGGSSPLHF.

V is TRBV6-1 and J is TRBJ2-1; D is uncertain. CDR3 size: 11 residues. The germline CDR1 and CDR2 sequences are MNHNS and SASEGT. The V gene lost 2 bases and the J gene lost 11 bases, with 7 bases spanning the gap. The CDR3 sequence is CASSEKLQQFF. For the CDR3, the DNA is TGTGCCAGCAGTGAAAAGCTGCAGCAGTTCTTC.

The V call is TRBV29-1, the J call TRBJ2-7; D is possibly TRBD2 (6 bases). V was trimmed by 4 bases and J by 7 bases, leaving 20 bases between them. Germline CDR1 is SQVTM and CDR2 is ANQGSEA. The CDR3 loop spans 14 amino acids. The CDR3 DNA reads as TGCAGCGTTGCCACCGGGACTTCCTCCTGGGAGCAGTACTTC. Encoded protein: CSVATGTSSWEQYF.

The chain is built from TRBV4-1 and TRBJ1-4; D uncertain. CDR3 size: 14 residues. Trimming took off 4 bases at V and 4 bases at J, with 10 bases between the two ends. Germline-derived CDR1 and CDR2 are MGHRA and YSYEKL. CDR3 residues: CASSLKRGNEKLFF. CDR3 nucleotide sequence: TGCGCCAGCAGCCTTAAACGCGGTAATGAAAAACTGTTTTTT.

A note on this clone: Other DNA sequences in this sample translate to the same CDR3. Here the CDR3 DNA reads TGCAGTGCTAGCGTTTACAATGAGCAGTTCTTC. Translation: CSASVYNEQFF. This chain connects TRBV20-1 to TRBJ2-1; D uncertain. From germline, CDR1 is DFQATT and CDR2 SNEGSKA (reference sequence). The CDR3 has 11 amino acids. V was clipped by 3 bases and J by 4 bases, with 4 bases between them.

In this sample, this clone turned up once. J is TRBJ1-2 and V is TRBV5-1, with 9 bases aligning to TRBD1. The CDR3 has 14 residues. The germline V gene has CDR1 SGHRS and CDR2 YFSETQ. V gave up 4 bases and J gave up 6 bases; unmatched junction bases: 7. CDR3 protein: CASSEGTGLDGYTF. The DNA for the CDR3 is TGCGCCAGCAGCGAGGGGACAGGGTTGGATGGCTACACCTTC.

CDR3 DNA sequence: TGTGCCAGCAGACCCAGACTAGCGGGAGGCACAGATACGCAGTATTTT. It specifies CASRPRLAGGTDTQYF. The chain recombines TRBV11-3 with TRBJ2-3; TRBD2 agrees at 12 bases. Looked up from germline, CDR1 is SGHNT and CDR2 is YENEEA. This CDR3 has 16 residues. The ends lost 6 bases at V and 1 base at J; junction bases unmatched: 5.

This rearrangement joins TRBV10-1 to TRBJ2-2; TRBD1 aligns across 12 bases. The CDR3 loop spans 19 amino acids. CDR1 and CDR2 (germline): WNHNN, SYGVQD (reference sequence). Trimming at V came to 4 bases and at J to 1 base, leaving 10 bases not matched to a gene. CDR3 protein: CASSGGQGAAMGNTGELFF. CDR3 bases: TGCGCCAGCAGTGGGGGACAGGGGGCCGCGATGGGGAACACCGGGGAGCTGTTTTTT.

The table lists this clone with a count of one. DNA for the CDR3: TGTGCCAGCAGCTTAGGACTAGCGGCCGTATACTCTAGCACAGATACGCAGTATTTT. Translation gives CASSLGLAAVYSSTDTQYF. The V gene is TRBV5-6, the J gene TRBJ2-3; 10 nucleotides agree with TRBD2. The CDR3 is 19 amino acids. Losses at the gene ends were 2 bases for V and 0 bases for J; bases not matched to a gene: 12. Germline V gene lookup returns CDR1 SGHDT and CDR2 YYEEEE.

CDR3 bases: TGTGCCAGCAGTCGGGGGTTCGGTGAAAAACTGTTTTTT. Its translation is CASSRGFGEKLFF. The chain uses TRBV27 and TRBJ1-4; D perhaps matches TRBD1 (5 bases). V gave up 5 bases and J gave up 7 bases, with 11 bases separating them. The germline V gene has CDR1 MNHEY and CDR2 SMNVEV (reference sequence). CDR3 length equals 13 residues.

Only a few counts were recorded for this clone. Additional DNA sequences in this sample encode the identical CDR3. This chain uses TRBV7-2 with TRBJ1-1, with D maybe TRBD1 (5 bases). V lost 5 bases to trimming and J lost 6 bases, with 13 bases between them. The CDR3 contains 13 residues. The V gene's germline CDR1 is SGHTA and CDR2 FQGNSA. CDR3 bases: TGTGCCAGCAGCGTTTATCAGGGACCTGAAGCTTTCTTT. This codes for CASSVYQGPEAFF.